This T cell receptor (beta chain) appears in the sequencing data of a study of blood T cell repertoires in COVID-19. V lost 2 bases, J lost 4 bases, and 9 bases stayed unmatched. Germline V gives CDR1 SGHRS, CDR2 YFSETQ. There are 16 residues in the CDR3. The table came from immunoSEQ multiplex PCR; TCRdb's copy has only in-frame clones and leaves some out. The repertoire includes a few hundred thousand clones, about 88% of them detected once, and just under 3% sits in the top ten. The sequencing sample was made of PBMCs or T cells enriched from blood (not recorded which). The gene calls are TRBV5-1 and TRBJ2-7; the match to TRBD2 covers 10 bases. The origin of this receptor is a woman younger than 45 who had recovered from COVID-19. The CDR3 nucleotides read TGCGCCAGCAGCTTTCTAGCGGGAGAAGGGGGTTACGAGCAGTACTTC. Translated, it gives CASSFLAGEGGYEQYF.